This T cell receptor (beta chain) is drawn from a study of Graves' ophthalmopathy and Graves' hyperthyroidism. Losses at the gene ends were 2 bases for V and 7 bases for J; bases not matched to a gene: 7. The CDR3 runs to 14 residues. Per germline, CDR1 DFQATT and CDR2 SNEGSKA (reference sequence). Moderate-to-severe activity, with CAS ≥3, NOSPECS ≥4 and duration under 3 months, characterized the donors with ophthalmopathy. A diagnosis was made from clinical symptoms together with serum thyroxine, TRAb, thyroid ultrasound and orbital computed tomography. Study-wide points: A majority of expanded thyroid clonotypes exceeding 0.001 frequency were likewise present in blood. Progression of ophthalmopathy was predicted by the model with about 67% sensitivity and roughly 74% specificity.

This clonotype was picked up many times. Its matching antigen is unknown. Amplified TCR beta CDR3 regions were obtained using RNA transcripts as template. HTBI primers were used in a first-round RT-PCR, which preceded a second-round multiplex PCR. TCRdb re-derived calls from the multiplex PCR reads in MiXCR, one entry per CDR3 protein. The repertoire holds some 520,000 distinct CDR3 sequences, with about an eighth as singletons. The chain combines TRBV20-1 with TRBJ1-2; 10 nucleotides agree with TRBD1. Specimen: blood. This TCR was recovered from a woman in her thirties with Graves' ophthalmopathy. In DNA form, the CDR3 reads TGCAGTGCTAGACCCCCGGGACAGGGGCCTGGCTACACCTTC. Protein: CSARPPGQGPGYTF.